The next 26 T cell receptor beta chains were all read from a single sample in a study of shared clonotypes between healthy human individuals. This table comes from immunoSEQ multiplex PCR, and its TCRdb copy is limited to in-frame clones, with some not included. Of around 100,000 clones listed, more than 65% are singletons. Input material: memory CD8+ T cells sorted from blood. Regarding subset: CD45RO+ cells pooled with CCR7-negative TemRA cells. The source of these receptors is a woman in her twenties or thirties in good health.

The chain uses TRBV10-1 and TRBJ2-4; D not certain. The CDR3 is 15 amino acids. Germline CDR1 WNHNN, CDR2 SYGVQD (reference sequence). Trimming left V 3 bases short and J 6 bases short, with 15 bases between. Written as DNA, the CDR3 is TGCGCCAGCAGTGATGCGGCGTCGAGCCTAAACATTCAGTACTTC. Residues: CASSDAASSLNIQYF.

In its sample, this clone was seen a few times. The J gene is TRBJ2-1, the V gene TRBV6-6; D not certain. V gave up 5 bases and J gave up 5 bases, with 19 bases separating them. Germline V gives CDR1 MNHNY, CDR2 SVGAGI (reference sequence). CDR3 length: 16 residues. CDR3 amino acids: CASSPLSIRLNNEQFF. The CDR3 nucleotides are TGTGCCAGCAGTCCCTTGAGTATTCGATTGAACAATGAGCAGTTCTTC.

Many counts were recorded for this clone. V gene TRBV6-5 combines with J gene TRBJ2-5; D is uncertain. The CDR3 extends over 14 amino acids. The germline V gene encodes CDR1 MNHEY and CDR2 SVGAGI. Deletions cut 5 bases from V and 4 bases from J, with 14 bases between. This CDR3 reads CASSERAEIETQYF. CDR3 DNA sequence: TGTGCCAGCAGTGAAAGAGCTGAGATAGAGACCCAGTACTTC.

The chain links TRBV15 to TRBJ2-7; a possible D gene is TRBD1 (6 bases). The germline gives CDR1 LNHNV, CDR2 YYDKDF (reference sequence). Trimming cost V 5 bases and J 0 bases, with 11 bases left between them. The CDR3 is 14 residues long. CDR3 protein: CATSEGHSSYEQYF. In DNA, the CDR3 is TGTGCCACCAGCGAGGGACATAGCTCCTACGAGCAGTACTTC.

The rearrangement joins TRBV20-1 to TRBJ2-1, with 7 positions matching TRBD2. The CDR3 is 11 amino acids. The germline gives CDR1 DFQATT, CDR2 SNEGSKA (reference sequence). The junction had 5 bases not matched to a gene; V was cut back by 6 bases and J by 9 bases. The CDR3 nucleotides are TGCAGTGCCACTAGCGAGGGTGAGCAGTTCTTC. As protein: CSATSEGEQFF.

This clone was seen only a few times. The chain has TRBV27 and TRBJ2-2; 11 nucleotides match TRBD2. The CDR3 runs 16 residues. Germline-derived CDR1 and CDR2 are MNHEY and SMNVEV (reference sequence). Trimming took 5 bases from V and 1 from J; bases not matched to a gene: 3. The CDR3 DNA sequence: TGTGCCAGCAGTCTGGGACTAGCGGTGAACACCGGGGAGCTGTTTTTT. Translation: CASSLGLAVNTGELFF.

This chain connects TRBV6-5 to TRBJ2-7; D is unclear. The CDR3 has 14 amino acids. The V gene lost 0 bases and the J gene lost 4 bases, with 10 bases spanning the gap. The germline CDR1 and CDR2 sequences are MNHEY and SVGAGI. CDR3 sequence: CASSYSRSSYEQYF. CDR3 DNA: TGTGCCAGCAGTTACTCACGGTCTAGTTACGAGCAGTACTTC.

The V and J genes are TRBV27 and TRBJ2-2; TRBD2 matches 9 bases. Germline loops: CDR1 MNHEY, CDR2 SMNVEV (reference sequence). The CDR3 runs to 18 residues. Trimming removed 0 bases from V and 0 bases from J; junction bases left unmatched: 5. The CDR3 sequence: CASSLSTAGGANTGELFF. DNA for the CDR3: TGTGCCAGCAGTTTATCGACAGCGGGAGGCGCGAACACCGGGGAGCTGTTTTTT.

The chain uses TRBV25-1 and TRBJ2-2; D is unresolved. V was cut by 10 bases and J by 2 bases, with 11 bases left in between. This CDR3 region has 13 residues. Germline V gene data show CDR1 as MGHDK and CDR2 as SYGVNS. The CDR3 DNA follows: TGTGCCACCCAACAGCTTAACACCGGGGAGCTGTTTTTT. This sequence encodes CATQQLNTGELFF.

This chain links TRBV5-6 with TRBJ1-2, with D perhaps TRBD1 (5 bases). V lost 2 bases and J lost 4, with 15 bases in between. The germline CDR1 and CDR2 sequences are SGHDT and YYEEEE. The CDR3 covers 15 residues. The CDR3 DNA is TGTGCCAGCAGCTTTAACACAGCTACAGGCTATGGCTACACCTTC. This gives the protein CASSFNTATGYGYTF.

This clone was detected only a few times. V and J are TRBV30 and TRBJ2-5, with TRBD2 matching 14 bases. V gave up 3 bases and J gave up 5 bases; unmatched junction bases: 8. Germline V gene sequence: CDR1 GTSNPN, CDR2 SVGIG (reference sequence). This CDR3 spans 16 amino acids. CDR3 DNA sequence: TGTGCCTGGAGGACGGGACTAGCGGGAGCCCGGGAGACCCAGTACTTC. It specifies CAWRTGLAGARETQYF.

The chain couples TRBV5-4 to TRBJ1-2; D is perhaps TRBD1 (6 bases). The CDR3 runs to 15 residues. V lost 4 bases, J lost 6 bases, and 19 bases lay in between. From germline, CDR1 is SGHNT and CDR2 YYREEE (reference sequence). CDR3 bases: TGTGCCAGCAGCCTCAATGACGGGGGGGCAGATGGCTACACCTTC. Protein sequence: CASSLNDGGADGYTF.

The V and J genes are TRBV6-1 and TRBJ1-5; D is unclear. Germline CDR1 MNHNS, CDR2 SASEGT. The CDR3 is made up of 15 amino acids. Deletions cut 1 base from V and 3 bases from J, with 10 bases between. For the CDR3, the DNA is TGTGCCAGCAGTGAAGTTTGGGGTAACAATCAGCCCCAGCATTTT. It encodes CASSEVWGNNQPQHF.

In its sample, this clone was seen once. Other DNA sequences from this sample encode an identical CDR3 as well. The chain combines TRBV6-6 with TRBJ2-7; 8 nucleotides align to TRBD1. From germline, CDR1 is MNHNY and CDR2 SVGAGI (reference sequence). The CDR3 spans 13 residues. V trimming: 5 bases; J trimming: 2 bases; junction bases outside the gene matches: 2. In nucleotides, the CDR3 is TGTGCCAGCAGTCCAGGGGGCCCCTACGAGCAGTACTTC. Its protein product is CASSPGGPYEQYF.

This sequence joins TRBV7-9 and TRBJ2-6; tentatively, D is TRBD1 (6 bases). Germline CDR1 and CDR2: SEHNR and FQNEAQ (reference sequence). The germline V and J ends were trimmed by 5 bases and 0 bases, with 11 bases remaining between them. The CDR3 covers 16 residues. CDR3 in DNA: TGTGCCAGCAGCGCCGGGACACCCTCTGGGGCCAACGTCCTGACTTTC. It encodes CASSAGTPSGANVLTF.

The rearrangement uses TRBV6-4 and TRBJ2-3, with D possibly being TRBD2 (5 bases). V was pared by 3 bases and J by 5 bases, with 9 bases between. Germline V gene lookup returns CDR1 MRHNA and CDR2 SNTAGT. This CDR3 is built from 13 residues. The CDR3 here is CASSEEAQDTQYF. The CDR3 DNA reads TGTGCCAGCAGTGAGGAGGCCCAAGATACGCAGTATTTT.

The chain employs TRBV6-6 and TRBJ2-7; D not resolved. The length of the CDR3 is 12 residues. V lost 8 bases to trimming and J lost 2 bases, with 10 bases between them. The germline CDR1 and CDR2 sequences are MNHNY and SVGAGI (reference sequence). In nucleotides, the CDR3 is TGTGCCAGCCGAGACGGTCCCTACGAGCAGTACTTC. It codes for CASRDGPYEQYF.

The rearrangement uses TRBV19 and TRBJ2-7; 7 bases match TRBD2. The CDR3 totals 12 residues. CDR1 is LNHDA and CDR2 is SQIVND in the germline V gene (reference sequence). The V gene end was trimmed by 2 bases and the J gene end by 5 bases; junction bases not matched to a gene: 0. CDR3 region: CASSIRGDEQYF. In DNA form, the CDR3 reads TGTGCCAGTAGTATACGGGGGGACGAGCAGTACTTC.

This chain uses TRBV25-1 with TRBJ2-3, with D possibly TRBD2 on 5 matching bases. The CDR3 sequence is 15 residues long. V dropped 3 bases and J dropped 2 bases, with 12 bases sitting between them. Germline V CDR1 and CDR2: MGHDK, SYGVNS. The CDR3 DNA follows: TGTGCCAGCAGTGATAGCGATTCAAACACAGATACGCAGTATTTT. It codes for CASSDSDSNTDTQYF. Full variable domain (missing parts from reference TRBV25-1 and TRBJ2-3): EADIYQTPRYLVIGTGKKITLECSQTMGHDKMYWYQQDPGMELHLIHYSYGVNSTEKGDLSSESTVSRIRTEHFPLTLESARPSHTSQYLCASSDSDSNTDTQYFGPGTRLTVL.

The gene calls are TRBV9 and TRBJ2-5, with 14 bases fitting TRBD2. The J call could be wrong; TRBJ2-7 is a better fit for the DNA end. From germline, CDR1 is SGDLS and CDR2 YYNGEE. CDR3 length equals 15 residues. The CDR3 DNA follows: TGTGCCAGCAGCCCCCAGGGACTAGCGGGAGACGAGCAGTACTTC. This translates into CASSPQGLAGDEQYF.

The rearrangement links TRBV2 to TRBJ2-1; D may correspond to TRBD1 or TRBD2 (5 bases each). V lost 4 bases to trimming and J lost 0 bases, with 19 bases between them. Germline CDR1 reads SNHLY; CDR2 reads FYNNEI. CDR3 length equals 18 residues. The CDR3 region has the DNA TGTGCCAGCAGTGCTCCTCGGAGGACACTCAGCTCCTACAATGAGCAGTTCTTC. This encodes CASSAPRRTLSSYNEQFF.

The chain combines TRBV5-4 with TRBJ2-7; D gene unclear. The V and J ends lost 3 bases and 6 bases respectively, with 22 bases between them. The CDR3 runs to 16 residues. Germline V gene lookup returns CDR1 SGHNT and CDR2 YYREEE (reference sequence). The CDR3 nucleotides read TGTGCCAGCAGCTCCCGCCGGGCGGCTGGGTTTCTCGAGCAGTACTTC. This sequence encodes CASSSRRAAGFLEQYF.

This clone was seen only a few times. The CDR3 loop reads CASSSTRPYEQYF. CDR3 nucleotides: TGTGCCAGCAGTTCAACTAGGCCCTACGAGCAGTACTTC. V gene TRBV11-2 combines with J gene TRBJ2-7; the D gene is possibly TRBD2 (5 bases). Germline CDR1 is SGHAT and CDR2 is FQNNGV. V lost 6 bases and J lost 2, with 11 bases in between. The CDR3 runs 13 residues.

The chain couples TRBV28 to TRBJ2-2; no firm D call. Germline CDR1 reads MDHEN; CDR2 reads SYDVKM. The length of the CDR3 is 15 residues. Trimming cost V 5 bases and J 5 bases, with 15 bases left between them. As DNA, the CDR3 is TGTGCCAGCAGTCCCCCGGAGCAGTTAACCGGGGAGCTGTTTTTT. It is translated as CASSPPEQLTGELFF.

The chain joins TRBV7-9 to TRBJ2-7; 9 bases map to TRBD2. CDR1 is SEHNR and CDR2 is FQNEAQ in the germline V gene (reference sequence). The CDR3 is 15 residues long. V gave up 5 bases and J gave up 2 bases; unmatched junction bases: 7. The CDR3 loop is CASSDSGSGTYEQYF. CDR3 in DNA: TGTGCCAGCAGCGATAGCGGGAGTGGAACCTACGAGCAGTACTTC.

The chain uses TRBV11-3 and TRBJ2-7; D is perhaps TRBD1 (6 bases). In germline, CDR1 is SGHNT, CDR2 YENEEA. The CDR3 extends over 15 amino acids. V lost 4 bases and J 2 bases, leaving 15 bases between the germline ends. CDR3 amino acids: CASSSTGPETYEQYF. CDR3 sequence (DNA): TGTGCCAGCAGCTCAACAGGGCCGGAAACCTACGAGCAGTACTTC.